These 28 T cell receptor beta chains were all obtained from the same sample, sequenced in a study of CD8 T cells in Susac syndrome. RNA was extracted with the RNeasy kit, and a quantity of roughly 0.5 to 1 ug was reverse transcribed using random hexamers. TCRdb recomputed calls from the immunoSEQ multiplex PCR reads with MiXCR, one row per CDR3 protein. The sample yields some 99,000 distinct CDR3 sequences, 95% to 98% seen once. Sequenced sample: CD4+ T cells from PBMCs. Every receptor here comes from a human donor in good health.

This chain connects TRBV7-3 to TRBJ2-5; a possible D gene is TRBD1 (6 bases). V was pared by 3 bases and J by 5 bases, with 10 bases between. This CDR3 has 13 amino acids. From germline, CDR1 is SGHTA and CDR2 FQGTGA. The CDR3 bases are TGTGCCAGCAGCTTTGACAGGAGGGAGACCCAGTACTTC. Translation: CASSFDRRETQYF.

The rearrangement uses TRBV15 and TRBJ2-3; tentative D call: TRBD1 (7 bases). Germline assignment: CDR1 LNHNV and CDR2 YYDKDF (reference sequence). Trimming took 5 bases from V and 2 from J, leaving 14 bases between them. CDR3 size: 15 residues. CDR3 nucleotides: TGTGCCACCAGCCCCAGGGGGGTCAACACAGATACGCAGTATTTT. This encodes CATSPRGVNTDTQYF.

The chain recombines TRBV29-1 with TRBJ1-4, with D possibly being TRBD1 (5 bases). The V end lost 5 bases, the J end lost 5 bases, and 9 bases lay between the germline ends. The CDR3 length is 12 residues. Germline CDR1 reads SQVTM; CDR2 reads ANQGSEA. As DNA, the CDR3 is TGCAGCGTTAGCAGGGAAAATGAAAAACTGTTTTTT. Encoded protein: CSVSRENEKLFF.

This chain connects TRBV30 to TRBJ1-2; D possibly corresponds to TRBD1 (6 bases). CDR3 length equals 15 residues. V was clipped by 8 bases and J by 8 bases, with 27 bases between them. Germline values: CDR1 GTSNPN, CDR2 SVGIG (reference sequence). This CDR3 reads CAVSSGTPGGRGYTF. The CDR3 DNA follows: TGTGCCGTGAGTTCCGGGACACCGGGGGGACGAGGCTACACCTTC.

The J gene is TRBJ2-5, the V gene TRBV5-1, with 8 nucleotides matching TRBD1. The CDR3 covers 13 residues. The V and J ends lost 1 base and 5 bases, in that order; junction bases with no gene match: 1. Germline CDR1 reads SGHRS; CDR2 reads YFSETQ. The CDR3 is CASSLTGGETQYF. CDR3 sequence (DNA): TGCGCCAGCAGCTTGACAGGGGGGGAGACCCAGTACTTC.

This rearrangement joins TRBV3-1 to TRBJ2-2, with a tentative D call TRBD2 (6 bases). The germline CDR1 and CDR2 sequences are LGHDT and YNNKEL (reference sequence). Trimming took 4 bases from V and 5 from J, leaving 11 bases between them. The CDR3 consists of 14 residues. CDR3 in amino acids: CASSPRLVTGELFF. DNA for the CDR3: TGTGCCAGCAGCCCTAGACTAGTAACCGGGGAGCTGTTTTTT.

The chain links TRBV9 to TRBJ2-4, with 11 nucleotides matching TRBD2. The CDR3 sequence is 19 residues long. With 0 bases clipped from V and 2 bases from J, the junction kept 10 bases outside the gene matches. CDR1 SGDLS and CDR2 YYNGEE come from the germline V gene. CDR3 DNA: TGTGCCAGCAGCGTAGAAGGCCTAGCGGGGGGCCCAACCAAAAACATTCAGTACTTC. As protein: CASSVEGLAGGPTKNIQYF.

The V call is TRBV2, the J call TRBJ2-2, with 8 nucleotides matching TRBD1. Trimming removed 7 bases from V and 4 bases from J; junction bases left unmatched: 2. The CDR3 is 13 amino acids. Germline V gene lookup returns CDR1 SNHLY and CDR2 FYNNEI. Written as DNA, the CDR3 is TGTGCCAGCACCGACAGGGGCACCGGGGAGCTGTTTTTT. Amino acid sequence: CASTDRGTGELFF.

CDR3 sequence: CAWRAQRIPGAEYF. The CDR3 DNA follows: TGTGCCTGGAGGGCCCAAAGGATCCCAGGGGCGGAGTACTTC. The rearrangement joins TRBV30 to TRBJ2-7, with D maybe TRBD1 (6 bases). The length of the CDR3 is 14 residues. V was shortened by 3 bases and J by 11 bases, with 23 bases between the two germline ends. Per the germline V gene, CDR1 is GTSNPN and CDR2 is SVGIG (reference sequence).

The gene calls are TRBV5-6 and TRBJ2-7, with 7 bases lining up with TRBD2. CDR1 and CDR2 (germline): SGHDT, YYEEEE. J gave up 6 bases and V 4 bases, and 7 bases lay outside the gene matches. The CDR3 extends over 13 amino acids. The CDR3 here is CASSKGLVSEQYF. The DNA of the CDR3 is TGTGCCAGCAGCAAAGGACTAGTCAGCGAGCAGTACTTC. The whole variable domain, remainder taken from reference TRBV5-6 and TRBJ2-7, is DAGVTQSPTHLIKTRGQQVTLRCSPKSGHDTVSWYQQALGQGPQFIFQYYEEEERQRGNFPDRFSGHQFPNYSSELNVNALLLGDSALYLCASSKGLVSEQYFGPGTRLTVT.

The gene calls are TRBV7-2 and TRBJ2-3, with TRBD2 matching over 7 bases. V lost 5 bases and J lost 6; bases outside the gene matches: 8. CDR1 SGHTA and CDR2 FQGNSA come from the germline V gene. CDR3 length: 14 amino acids. CDR3 nucleotide sequence: TGTGCCAGCAGCCAAGGGGTCGGGGGGGATACGCAGTATTTT. This gives the protein CASSQGVGGDTQYF. Complete variable domain (other parts from reference TRBV7-2 and TRBJ2-3): GAGVSQSPSNKVTEKGKDVELRCDPISGHTALYWYRQSLGQGLEFLIYFQGNSAPDKSGLPSDRFSAERTGGSVSTLTIQRTQQEDSAVYLCASSQGVGGDTQYFGPGTRLTVL.

The chain recombines TRBV7-2 with TRBJ2-5; D is ambiguous. The V and J ends lost 3 bases and 2 bases respectively, with 7 bases between them. Germline V gene data show CDR1 as SGHTA and CDR2 as FQGNSA. The CDR3 runs 13 residues. In DNA form, the CDR3 reads TGTGCCAGCAGCTTTTCGCCACAAGAGACCCAGTACTTC. Translation gives CASSFSPQETQYF.

The V gene is TRBV27, the J gene TRBJ2-2, with no clear D. The CDR3 covers 14 residues. The germline V gene has CDR1 MNHEY and CDR2 SMNVEV (reference sequence). V lost 0 bases and J 7 bases, leaving 9 bases between the germline ends. The CDR3 region has the DNA TGTGCCAGCAGTTTATCGGAACCCAGCGGGGAGCTGTTTTTT. This encodes CASSLSEPSGELFF.

The chain uses TRBV28 and TRBJ2-7; the match to TRBD1 covers 7 bases. This CDR3 is 15 amino acids long. J lost 0 bases, V lost 9 bases, and 11 bases had no gene match. CDR1 MDHEN and CDR2 SYDVKM come from the germline V gene. The CDR3 loop is CASISPGQSSYEQYF. The DNA of the CDR3 is TGTGCCAGTATAAGTCCGGGACAGAGCTCCTACGAGCAGTACTTC.

V gene TRBV6-1 combines with J gene TRBJ2-6, with 13 bases matching TRBD2. The junction had 5 bases not matched to a gene; V was cut back by 6 bases and J by 0 bases. The germline V gene has CDR1 MNHNS and CDR2 SASEGT. This CDR3 is 18 amino acids long. The CDR3 region has the DNA TGTGCCAGCAGCCAACTAGCGGGAGGGCCCTCTGGGGCCAACGTCCTGACTTTC. It encodes CASSQLAGGPSGANVLTF.

Only one count was recorded for this clonotype. The chain uses TRBV4-1 and TRBJ2-3; TRBD2 matches at 9 bases. V dropped 1 base and J dropped 13; count of bases not matched to a gene: 9. Germline V gives CDR1 MGHRA, CDR2 YSYEKL. CDR3 length equals 14 residues. The CDR3 DNA reads as TGCGCCAGCAGCCAAGTATCAGCGCGGGGGGGGGAGTATTTT. Protein: CASSQVSARGGEYF.

With regard to this clonotype: At one boundary the junction diverges from the germline segment, which might be a read error. This chain links TRBV20-1 with TRBJ1-4, with TRBD1 as a possible D gene (5 bases). CDR1 is DFQATT and CDR2 is SNEGSKA in the germline V gene (reference sequence). The CDR3 totals 13 residues. The CDR3 loop is CSARDRHNEKLFF. The CDR3 DNA follows: TGCAGTGCCAGAGACAGACATAATGAAAAACTGTTTTTT.

The rearrangement uses TRBV4-1 and TRBJ2-2; 13 bases are a match to TRBD2. This CDR3 is built from 17 residues. V was pared by 4 bases and J by 4 bases, with 6 bases of the junction left unmatched. The germline V gene has CDR1 MGHRA and CDR2 YSYEKL. Here the CDR3 DNA reads TGCGCCAGCAGCCCGTCGGGACTAGCGGGGCCCACCGGGGAGCTGTTTTTT. Translating gives CASSPSGLAGPTGELFF.

J is TRBJ2-6 and V is TRBV7-2, with D possibly being TRBD2 (5 bases). Trimming took 5 bases from V and 0 from J, leaving 5 bases between them. The CDR3 is 14 residues long. Germline loops: CDR1 SGHTA, CDR2 FQGNSA. The CDR3 region has the DNA TGTGCCAGCAGCACTAGCTCTGGGGCCAACGTCCTGACTTTC. The encoded protein is CASSTSSGANVLTF.

The chain joins TRBV4-1 to TRBJ2-6; D uncertain. The CDR3 sequence is 15 residues long. V lost 2 bases and J 0 bases, leaving 5 bases between the germline ends. CDR1 is MGHRA and CDR2 is YSYEKL in the germline V gene. CDR3 region: CASSQPTSGANVLTF. The CDR3 nucleotides are TGCGCCAGCAGCCAACCCACCTCTGGGGCCAACGTCCTGACTTTC.

The chain uses TRBV20-1 and TRBJ1-5; maybe TRBD1 (6 bases). Germline V gene data show CDR1 as DFQATT and CDR2 as SNEGSKA (reference sequence). The germline V and J ends were trimmed by 3 bases and 3 bases, with 12 bases remaining between them. The CDR3 contains 14 residues. CDR3 sequence: CSARRGSINQPQHF. DNA of the CDR3: TGCAGTGCTAGGAGGGGGTCGATCAATCAGCCCCAGCATTTT.

This chain links TRBV6-5 with TRBJ2-3, with 10 bases lining up with TRBD2. Unmatched junction bases numbered 6, after V lost 3 bases and J lost 9 bases. CDR1 and CDR2 (germline): MNHEY, SVGAGI. CDR3 length equals 14 residues. CDR3 amino acids: CASSYSSGGDTQYF. The DNA for the CDR3 is TGTGCCAGCAGTTATTCGAGCGGGGGGGACACGCAGTATTTT.

The J gene is TRBJ2-1, the V gene TRBV5-1, with 8 bases aligning to TRBD2. J gave up 0 bases and V 4 bases, and 3 bases lay outside the gene matches. Germline assignment: CDR1 SGHRS and CDR2 YFSETQ. The CDR3 has 15 amino acids. In DNA, the CDR3 is TGCGCCAGCAGCCCAGGACTAGCCTCCTACAATGAGCAGTTCTTC. Translation gives CASSPGLASYNEQFF.

J is TRBJ2-5 and V is TRBV12-3 or TRBV12-4; D is unresolved. The CDR3 spans 14 residues. With 3 bases removed from V and 7 bases from J, the gap between germline ends came to 15 bases. The CDR3: CASSLRMPTGTQYF. CDR3 nucleotide sequence: TGTGCCAGCAGTTTGCGGATGCCGACGGGGACCCAGTACTTC.

CDR3 loop: CASSQSRAGGLGETQYF. For the CDR3, the DNA is TGTGCCAGCAGCCAATCGAGAGCGGGGGGCCTGGGAGAGACCCAGTACTTC. The J gene is TRBJ2-5, the V gene TRBV16; 9 bases align to TRBD2. V lost 0 bases, J lost 4 bases, and 9 bases stayed unmatched. CDR1 and CDR2 from the germline V gene are KGHSY and FQNENV. The CDR3 has 17 amino acids.

This clonotype has more than one count but fewer than ten. The chain uses TRBV5-1 and TRBJ2-7, with D unresolved. Germline assignment: CDR1 SGHRS and CDR2 YFSETQ. This CDR3 comprises 11 residues. The V end was cut by 1 base, the J end by 5 bases, with 4 bases between. CDR3 DNA sequence: TGCGCCAGCAGCTTGAACAACGAGCAGTACTTC. This encodes CASSLNNEQYF.

V gene TRBV30 combines with J gene TRBJ1-2; unclear D gene. Trimming removed 2 bases at V and 4 bases at J, with 14 bases between. Germline V CDR1 and CDR2: GTSNPN, SVGIG (reference sequence). This CDR3 is built from 14 residues. The CDR3 DNA sequence: TGTGCCTGGAGTAAAGGGTTTGTGGTCTATGGCTACACCTTC. It yields the protein CAWSKGFVVYGYTF.

The rearrangement uses TRBV28 and TRBJ2-6; D unresolved. CDR1 and CDR2 (germline): MDHEN, SYDVKM. There are 16 residues in the CDR3. V was shortened by 8 bases and J by 0 bases, with 14 bases between the two germline ends. Written as DNA, the CDR3 is TGTGCCAGCGGCGGAACAGCACTCTCTGGGGCCAACGTCCTGACTTTC. This translates into CASGGTALSGANVLTF.